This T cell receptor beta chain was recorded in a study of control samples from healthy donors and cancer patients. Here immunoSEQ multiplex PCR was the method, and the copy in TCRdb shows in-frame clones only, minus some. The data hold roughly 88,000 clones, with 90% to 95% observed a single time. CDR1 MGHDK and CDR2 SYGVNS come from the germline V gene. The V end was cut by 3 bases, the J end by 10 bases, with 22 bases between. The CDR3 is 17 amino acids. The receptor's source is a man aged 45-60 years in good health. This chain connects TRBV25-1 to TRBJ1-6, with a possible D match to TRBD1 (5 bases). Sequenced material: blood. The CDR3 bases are TGTGCCAGCAGTGACCCCAGGGAAAGGGGTTTGAGATCACCCCTCCACTTT. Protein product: CASSDPRERGLRSPLHF.